Below are 6 T cell receptor beta chains sequenced from a single sample in a study of cytomegalovirus exposure and HLA in healthy donors. In the PCR, 60 Vbeta and 13 Jbeta primers were used. The table came from immunoSEQ multiplex PCR; TCRdb's copy has only in-frame clones and leaves some out. Of about 93,000 clones listed, approximately 83% are singletons. Input material: PBMCs. The receptors here all came from a man in his fifties or sixties in good health and CMV-seronegative.

This rearrangement joins TRBV4-2 to TRBJ2-2, with 7 positions matching TRBD2. The CDR3 is 14 residues long. CDR1 is LGHNA and CDR2 is YNFKEQ in the germline V gene. Trimming cost V 3 bases and J 7 bases; bases outside gene matches: 5. The CDR3 sequence: CASSHDSGVGELFF. The CDR3 nucleotides read TGTGCCAGCAGCCACGACAGCGGGGTCGGGGAGCTGTTTTTT.

The rearrangement links TRBV5-6 to TRBJ1-2; 11 bases agree with TRBD1. Germline V gives CDR1 SGHDT, CDR2 YYEEEE. The CDR3 runs 17 residues. Unmatched junction bases numbered 11, after V lost 6 bases and J lost 1 base. The CDR3: CASMEIGGQGVNYGYTF. CDR3 sequence (DNA): TGTGCCAGCATGGAAATTGGGGGACAGGGGGTTAACTATGGCTACACCTTC.

The genes are TRBV5-1 and TRBJ2-1, with a weak D call TRBD1 (7 bases). V lost 7 bases and J 4 bases, leaving 18 bases between the germline ends. CDR1 and CDR2 (germline): SGHRS, YFSETQ. This CDR3 has 15 amino acids. The CDR3 DNA is TGCGCCAGCTCCCCGAGGGGGGACAGATACAATGAGCAGTTCTTC. Protein sequence: CASSPRGDRYNEQFF.

On this clone itself: Other DNA sequences from this sample encode an identical CDR3 as well. The gene calls are TRBV9 and TRBJ2-1, with a possible D match to TRBD2 (5 bases). This CDR3 region has 12 residues. CDR1 is SGDLS and CDR2 is YYNGEE in the germline V gene. The V gene lost 0 bases and the J gene lost 7 bases, with 5 bases spanning the gap. For the CDR3, the DNA is TGTGCCAGCAGCGTAGGGAGGAATGAGCAGTTCTTC. Translating it yields CASSVGRNEQFF.

This chain connects TRBV30 to TRBJ2-3; 8 nucleotides match TRBD2. Germline V CDR1 and CDR2: GTSNPN, SVGIG (reference sequence). This CDR3 comprises 15 residues. Trimming took 0 bases from V and 3 from J; bases not matched to a gene: 5. The CDR3 DNA sequence: TGTGCCTGGAGTGTGGGAGCGGGAGAAACAGATACGCAGTATTTT. Its translation is CAWSVGAGETDTQYF. Complete variable domain (other parts from reference TRBV30 and TRBJ2-3): SQTIHQWPATLVQPVGSPLSLECTVEGTSNPNLYWYRQAAGRGLQLLFYSVGIGQISSEVPQNLSASRPQDRQFILSSKKLLLSDSGFYLCAWSVGAGETDTQYFGPGTRLTVL.

The chain links TRBV4-2 to TRBJ1-4; 8 nucleotides line up with TRBD1. The V segment lost 4 bases and the J segment 7 bases; nucleotides outside the gene matches: 8. CDR1 is LGHNA, CDR2 YNFKEQ, per germline. The CDR3 covers 15 residues. This CDR3 is CASSLRQGNREKLFF. As DNA, the CDR3 is TGTGCCAGCAGCCTCAGACAGGGGAATCGTGAAAAACTGTTTTTT.